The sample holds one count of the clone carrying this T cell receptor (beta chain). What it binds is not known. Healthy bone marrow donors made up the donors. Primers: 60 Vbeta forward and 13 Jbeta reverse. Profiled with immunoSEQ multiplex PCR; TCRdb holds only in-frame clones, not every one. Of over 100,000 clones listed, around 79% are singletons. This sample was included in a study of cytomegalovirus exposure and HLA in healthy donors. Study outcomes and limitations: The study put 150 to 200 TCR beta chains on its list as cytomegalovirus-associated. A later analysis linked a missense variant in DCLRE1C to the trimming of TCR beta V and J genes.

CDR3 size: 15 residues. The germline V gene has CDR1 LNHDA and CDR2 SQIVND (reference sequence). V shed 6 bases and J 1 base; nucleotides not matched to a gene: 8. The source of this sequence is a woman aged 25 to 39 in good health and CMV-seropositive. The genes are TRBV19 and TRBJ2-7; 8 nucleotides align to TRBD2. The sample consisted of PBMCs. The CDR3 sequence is CASRDPGGASYEQYF. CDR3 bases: TGTGCCAGTAGGGACCCGGGGGGGGCATCCTACGAGCAGTACTTC.